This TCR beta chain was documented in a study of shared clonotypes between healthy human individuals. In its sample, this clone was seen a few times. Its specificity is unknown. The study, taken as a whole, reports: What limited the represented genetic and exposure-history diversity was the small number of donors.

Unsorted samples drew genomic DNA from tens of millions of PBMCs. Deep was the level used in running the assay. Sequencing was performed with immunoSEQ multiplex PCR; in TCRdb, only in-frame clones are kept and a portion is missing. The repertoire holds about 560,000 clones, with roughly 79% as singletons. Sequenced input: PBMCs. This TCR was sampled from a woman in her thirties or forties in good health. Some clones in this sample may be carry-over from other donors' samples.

DNA of the CDR3: TGCACCAGCGCGGGAAGGAGGTACGAGCAGTACTTC. Encoded protein: CTSAGRRYEQYF. The chain employs TRBV1 and TRBJ2-7; the table's D call TRBD2 went unverified against the DNA. TRBV1 is termed a pseudogene. The CDR3 has 12 amino acids.